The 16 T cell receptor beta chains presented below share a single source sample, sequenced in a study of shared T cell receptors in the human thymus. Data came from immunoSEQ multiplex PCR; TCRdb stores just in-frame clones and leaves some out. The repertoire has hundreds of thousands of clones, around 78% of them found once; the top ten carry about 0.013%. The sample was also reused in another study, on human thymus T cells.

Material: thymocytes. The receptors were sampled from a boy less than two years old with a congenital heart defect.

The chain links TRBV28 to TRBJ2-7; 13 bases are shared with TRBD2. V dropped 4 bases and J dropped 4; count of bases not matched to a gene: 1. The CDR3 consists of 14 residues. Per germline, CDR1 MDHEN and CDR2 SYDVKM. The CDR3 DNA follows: TGTGCCAGCAGTTCGGGACTAGCGGGATACGAGCAGTACTTC. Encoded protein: CASSSGLAGYEQYF.

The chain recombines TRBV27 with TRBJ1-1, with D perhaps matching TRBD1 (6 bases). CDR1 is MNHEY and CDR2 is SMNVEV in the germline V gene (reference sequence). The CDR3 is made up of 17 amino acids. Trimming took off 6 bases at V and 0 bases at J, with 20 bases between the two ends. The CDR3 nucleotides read TGTGCCAGCAGCCTAACCTCCCTGACAGGTCTGAACACTGAAGCTTTCTTT. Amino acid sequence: CASSLTSLTGLNTEAFF.

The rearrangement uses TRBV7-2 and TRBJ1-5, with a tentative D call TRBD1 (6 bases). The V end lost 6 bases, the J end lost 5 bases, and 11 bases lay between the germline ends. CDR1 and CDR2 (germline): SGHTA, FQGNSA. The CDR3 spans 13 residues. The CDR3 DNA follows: TGTGCCAGCAGTCTACAGGGCGATCAGCCCCAGCATTTT. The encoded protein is CASSLQGDQPQHF.

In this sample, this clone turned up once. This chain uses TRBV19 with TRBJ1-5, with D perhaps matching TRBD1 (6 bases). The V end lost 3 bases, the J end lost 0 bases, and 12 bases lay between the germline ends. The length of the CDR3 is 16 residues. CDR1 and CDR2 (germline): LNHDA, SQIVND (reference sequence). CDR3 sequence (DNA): TGTGCCAGTAGTATGGGAGGGGGGTATAGCAATCAGCCCCAGCATTTT. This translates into CASSMGGGYSNQPQHF.

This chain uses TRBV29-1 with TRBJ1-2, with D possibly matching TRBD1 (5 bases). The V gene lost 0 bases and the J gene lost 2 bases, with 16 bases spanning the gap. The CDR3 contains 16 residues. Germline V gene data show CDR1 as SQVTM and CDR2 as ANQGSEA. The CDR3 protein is CSVEDPITGTNYGYTF. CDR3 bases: TGCAGCGTTGAAGATCCCATTACAGGAACCAACTATGGCTACACCTTC.

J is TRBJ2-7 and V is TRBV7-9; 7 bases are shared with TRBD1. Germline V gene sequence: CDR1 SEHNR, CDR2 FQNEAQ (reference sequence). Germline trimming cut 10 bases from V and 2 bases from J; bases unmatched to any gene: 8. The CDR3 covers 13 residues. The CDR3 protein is CAIKPQGAYEQYF. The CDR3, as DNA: TGTGCCATAAAACCCCAGGGGGCCTACGAGCAGTACTTC.

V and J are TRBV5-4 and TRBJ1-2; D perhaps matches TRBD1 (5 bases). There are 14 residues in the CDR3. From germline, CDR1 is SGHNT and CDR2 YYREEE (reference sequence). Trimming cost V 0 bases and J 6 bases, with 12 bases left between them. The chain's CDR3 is CASSLGEIRDGYTF. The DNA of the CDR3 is TGTGCCAGCAGCTTGGGGGAAATCAGGGATGGCTACACCTTC.

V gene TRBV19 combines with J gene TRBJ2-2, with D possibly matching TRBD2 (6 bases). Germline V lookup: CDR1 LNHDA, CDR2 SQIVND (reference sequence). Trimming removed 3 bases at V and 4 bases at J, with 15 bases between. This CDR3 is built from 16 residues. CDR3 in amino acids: CASSISGVDLTGELFF. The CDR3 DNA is TGTGCCAGTAGTATCTCGGGGGTGGATCTCACCGGGGAGCTGTTTTTT.

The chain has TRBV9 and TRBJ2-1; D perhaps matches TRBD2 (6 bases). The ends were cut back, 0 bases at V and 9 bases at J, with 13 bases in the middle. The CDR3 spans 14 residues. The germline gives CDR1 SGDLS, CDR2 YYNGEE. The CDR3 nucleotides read TGTGCCAGCAGCGTAGTGGGGATCGGGGGTGAGCAGTTCTTC. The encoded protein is CASSVVGIGGEQFF.

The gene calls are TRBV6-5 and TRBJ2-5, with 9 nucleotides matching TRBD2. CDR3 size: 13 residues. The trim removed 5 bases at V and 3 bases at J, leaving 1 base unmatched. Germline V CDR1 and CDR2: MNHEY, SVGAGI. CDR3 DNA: TGTGCCAGCAGTATAGCGGGAGAAGAGACCCAGTACTTC. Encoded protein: CASSIAGEETQYF.

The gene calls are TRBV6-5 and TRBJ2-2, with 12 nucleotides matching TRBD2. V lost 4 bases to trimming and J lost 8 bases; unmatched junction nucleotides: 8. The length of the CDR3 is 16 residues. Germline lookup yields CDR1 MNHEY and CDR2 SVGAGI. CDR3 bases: TGTGCCAGCAGTTCCGGACTAGCGGGGAGGGTTGGGGAGCTGTTTTTT. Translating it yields CASSSGLAGRVGELFF.

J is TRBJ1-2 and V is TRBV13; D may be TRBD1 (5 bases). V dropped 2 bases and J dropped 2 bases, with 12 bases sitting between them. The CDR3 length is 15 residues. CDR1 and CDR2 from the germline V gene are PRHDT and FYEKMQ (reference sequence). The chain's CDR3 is CASSLSEGPNYGYTF. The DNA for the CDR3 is TGTGCCAGCAGCTTATCGGAGGGACCCAACTATGGCTACACCTTC.

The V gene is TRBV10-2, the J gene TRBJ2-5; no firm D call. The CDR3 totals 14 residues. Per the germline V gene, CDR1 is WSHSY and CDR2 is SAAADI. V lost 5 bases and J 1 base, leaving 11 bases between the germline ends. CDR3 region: CASSPRPLQETQYF. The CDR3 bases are TGCGCCAGCAGTCCCAGGCCTCTCCAAGAGACCCAGTACTTC.

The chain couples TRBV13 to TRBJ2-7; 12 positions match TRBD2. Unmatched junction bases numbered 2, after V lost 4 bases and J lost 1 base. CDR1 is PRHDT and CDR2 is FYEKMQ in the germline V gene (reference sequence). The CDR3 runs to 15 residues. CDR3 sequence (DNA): TGTGCCAGCAGCTGGCTAGCGGGAGGGTCCTACGAGCAGTACTTC. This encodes CASSWLAGGSYEQYF.

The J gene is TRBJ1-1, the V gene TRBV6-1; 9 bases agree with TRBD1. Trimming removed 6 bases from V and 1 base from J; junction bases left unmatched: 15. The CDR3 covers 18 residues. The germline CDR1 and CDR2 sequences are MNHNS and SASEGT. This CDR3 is CASRELRDRAPTNTEAFF. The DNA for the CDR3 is TGTGCCAGCAGGGAACTCCGGGACAGGGCACCAACGAACACTGAAGCTTTCTTT.

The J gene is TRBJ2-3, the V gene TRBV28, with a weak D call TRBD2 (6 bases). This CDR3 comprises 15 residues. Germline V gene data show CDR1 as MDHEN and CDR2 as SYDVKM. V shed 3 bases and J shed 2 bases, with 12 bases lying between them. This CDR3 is CASSLWGDATDTQYF. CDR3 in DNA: TGTGCCAGCAGTTTGTGGGGGGACGCCACAGATACGCAGTATTTT.